These T cell receptor beta chains were read from a single sample in a study of blood T cells in healthy people across ages. TCRdb analysed the 5' RACE reads with MiXCR anew, one entry per CDR3 protein. The sample has 550,000 to 650,000 distinct CDR3 sequences, about 30% seen once; the top ten hold 15% to 17%. The sequenced sample consisted of blood. The receptor set was obtained from an elderly woman in good health. CDR3s leave out the opening cysteine and the closing phenylalanine or tryptophan. Not all rows give a size; the values are once, few, many and, for expanded clones, a class.

CDR3 protein,clone size,CDR3 length,V gene
ASSPVAGGPWDTQY,.,14,TRBV18
ASSLSRGGSETQF,.,13,TRBV7-2
ASSLPGTQF,.,9,TRBV7-2
ASSYGNEKLF,many,10,TRBV6-6
ASSLRGGGGTSYNEQF,many,16,TRBV27
ASEGPGQGERF,.,11,TRBV7-9
ASSPTGTYEQY,many,11,TRBV5-5
SARAGFEDTQY,many,11,TRBV20-1
SAELVRKDNEQF,many,12,TRBV20-1
ASSLAGGKLAKNIQY,many,15,TRBV5-1
SARDQAGGIMETQY,many,14,TRBV20-1
ASSPLAAGGPGDTQY,.,15,TRBV6-2/TRBV6-3
ASSSQLAGALWTQY,.,14,TRBV25-1
AISLGEGGAGANVLT,many,15,TRBV10-3
ASIPTPRTEAF,.,11,TRBV12-3/TRBV12-4
ASSLEGGWIGGYT,.,13,TRBV5-1
ASLGRGTTGELF,.,12,TRBV6-5
ASSKRGGATDTQY,few,13,TRBV28
ASSLDREVSPLH,few,12,TRBV11-2
ASSYGTSGSSTDTQY,.,15,TRBV6-2/TRBV6-3
ASSLAPPGSGGEKQF,many,15,TRBV5-1
SVGDRGRDEKLF,few,12,TRBV29-1
SASARGSTNYGYT,many,13,TRBV20-1
ASSLTGLDTQY,.,11,TRBV7-8
ASLRQGATGNTIY,few,13,TRBV6-1
ASGRGYQETQY,many,11,TRBV6-5
ASSGKGKETQY,many,11,TRBV12-3/TRBV12-4
ASSSRGDVLWETQY,many,14,TRBV5-1
SARDPRVAGDTEAF,.,14,TRBV20-1
ASSLWGTNQPQH,few,12,TRBV12-3/TRBV12-4
ASSDPQGDTGELF,few,13,TRBV2
ASSLVYTGTGGRETQY,many,16,TRBV7-8
SVFPTQSADTQY,many,12,TRBV20-1
ATVGVGGTEAF,few,11,TRBV3-1
ASSYPFFGDRDSSLH,.,15,TRBV6-6
ASSLVRFSGNTIY,few,13,TRBV7-2
AWSPGVDYGYT,.,11,TRBV30
ASSPAQKFSYNEQY,few,14,TRBV7-3
SLFIRRGVKEIQY,.,13,TRBV20-1
ASSQETLNQPQH,many,12,TRBV4-2
ASSVSAGRQYGYT,.,13,TRBV27
SVHLSHEQY,.,9,TRBV20-1
ASGGGFSEQF,many,10,TRBV2
ASSVAWGNGEKLF,few,13,TRBV9
SARDRIGVNGDTQY,.,14,TRBV20-1
ASSDRGGEKLF,few,11,TRBV10-2
SARPSDSSPLH,few,11,TRBV20-1
ASSPPNTAEAF,once,11,TRBV28
SARGRVGTKNIQY,many,13,TRBV20-1